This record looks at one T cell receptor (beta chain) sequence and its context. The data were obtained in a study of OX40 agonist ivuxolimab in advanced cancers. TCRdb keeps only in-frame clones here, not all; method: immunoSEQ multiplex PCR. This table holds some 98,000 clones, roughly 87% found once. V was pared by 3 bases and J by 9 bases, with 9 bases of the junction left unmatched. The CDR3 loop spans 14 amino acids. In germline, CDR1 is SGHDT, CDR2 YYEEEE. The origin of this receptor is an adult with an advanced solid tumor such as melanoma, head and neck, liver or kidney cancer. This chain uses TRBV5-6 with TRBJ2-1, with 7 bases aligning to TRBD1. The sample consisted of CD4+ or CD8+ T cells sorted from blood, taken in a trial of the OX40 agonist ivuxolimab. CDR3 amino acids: CASSSTGVQGEQFF. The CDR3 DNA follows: TGTGCCAGCAGCTCTACAGGGGTGCAGGGTGAGCAGTTCTTC.